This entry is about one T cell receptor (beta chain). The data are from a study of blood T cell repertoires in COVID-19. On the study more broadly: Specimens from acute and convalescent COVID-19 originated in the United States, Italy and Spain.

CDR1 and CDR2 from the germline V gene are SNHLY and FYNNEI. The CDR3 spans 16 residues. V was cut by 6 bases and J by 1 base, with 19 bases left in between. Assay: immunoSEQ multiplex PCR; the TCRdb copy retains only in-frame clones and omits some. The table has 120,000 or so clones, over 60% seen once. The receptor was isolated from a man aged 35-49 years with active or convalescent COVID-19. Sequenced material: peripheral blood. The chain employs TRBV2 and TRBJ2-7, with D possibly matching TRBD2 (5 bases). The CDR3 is CASSIITTGLSYEQYF. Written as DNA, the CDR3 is TGTGCCAGCAGCATTATTACGACGGGATTATCCTACGAGCAGTACTTC.